Following are 19 T cell receptor beta chains from one sample sequenced in a study of blood T cells in healthy people across ages. Next came a second PCR, run for about 7 to 12 cycles, which used a sample-barcoded 5' primer along with a J-beta primer mix. From the 5' RACE reads, TCRdb called clonotypes with MiXCR, one entry per CDR3 protein. The repertoire consists of 1.5 million to 2 million distinct CDR3 sequences, with approximately 30% occurring once and the leading ten covering 6.5% to 8.5%. Material for sequencing was blood. These receptors originate from a woman in her 30s in good health.

Remarks on this clonotype: At one boundary the junction diverges from the germline segment, which might be a read error. The chain is built from TRBV4-1 and TRBJ2-5; perhaps D is TRBD1 or TRBD2 (5 bases each). CDR3 size: 17 residues. In germline, CDR1 is MGHRA, CDR2 YSYEKL. The CDR3 sequence: CASNQESGTEYQETQYF. The CDR3 region has the DNA TGCGCCAGCAACCAAGAGTCCGGGACGGAGTACCAAGAGACCCAGTACTTC.

Many counts were recorded for this clonotype. The chain recombines TRBV6-5 with TRBJ2-7; D possibly uses TRBD1 or TRBD2 (6 bases each). CDR1 is MNHEY, CDR2 SVGAGI, per germline. V shed 7 bases and J shed 2 bases, with 12 bases lying between them. CDR3 length equals 13 residues. This CDR3 is CASMGGSPYEQYF. The CDR3 bases are TGTGCCAGCATGGGGGGCTCTCCCTACGAGCAGTACTTC.

J is TRBJ2-3 and V is TRBV7-8, with 8 bases fitting TRBD2. The CDR3 has 16 amino acids. Germline loops: CDR1 SGHVS, CDR2 FQNEAQ. Trimming took 3 bases from V and 4 from J; bases not matched to a gene: 9. This CDR3 reads CASSFPTGGLADTQYF. CDR3 in DNA: TGTGCCAGCAGCTTTCCTACGGGAGGGTTAGCAGATACGCAGTATTTT.

This chain links TRBV30 with TRBJ2-2, with 7 bases aligning to TRBD2. The CDR3 covers 16 residues. The V gene's germline CDR1 is GTSNPN and CDR2 SVGIG (reference sequence). The junction had 8 bases not matched to a gene; V was cut back by 0 bases and J by 4 bases. CDR3 amino acids: CAWSVNGLVSTGELFF. CDR3 DNA: TGTGCCTGGAGTGTAAATGGACTAGTATCCACCGGGGAGCTGTTTTTT.

This clonotype was seen more than once but under ten times. J is TRBJ2-4 and V is TRBV12-3 or TRBV12-4, with D possibly matching TRBD2 (5 bases). The ends were cut back, 8 bases at V and 3 bases at J, with 17 bases in the middle. This CDR3 has 15 amino acids. As DNA, the CDR3 is TGTGCCAGCGGGGAGTTGGAGGATGGCAAAAACATTCAGTACTTC. Translated: CASGELEDGKNIQYF.

The table lists this clonotype with a count of one. The chain links TRBV2 to TRBJ2-7; maybe TRBD2 (7 bases). The germline V and J ends were trimmed by 6 bases and 2 bases, with 17 bases remaining between them. Germline CDR1 is SNHLY and CDR2 is FYNNEI. CDR3 length: 15 residues. The CDR3 DNA reads TGTGCCAGCAGCGAACAGGGAGGGAGGGCCTACGAGCAGTACTTC. It encodes CASSEQGGRAYEQYF.

This clonotype has only a few counts. The CDR3 DNA reads TGTGCCAGCAGCGTAGGCAGCTTCGAGACCCAGTACTTC. Residues: CASSVGSFETQYF. This sequence joins TRBV9 and TRBJ2-7; D is undetermined. The closer fit of TRBJ2-5 to the DNA end suggests the J call may be wrong. The CDR3 extends over 13 amino acids. The germline CDR1 and CDR2 sequences are SGDLS and YYNGEE.

This clonotype was found once. The rearrangement uses TRBV5-1 and TRBJ2-2, with 9 bases that match TRBD1. The germline V gene encodes CDR1 SGHRS and CDR2 YFSETQ. The V segment lost 3 bases and the J segment 2 bases; nucleotides outside the gene matches: 8. This CDR3 has 17 amino acids. The CDR3 sequence: CASSSLGQGKNTGELFF. The CDR3 DNA reads as TGCGCCAGCAGCTCCCTGGGACAGGGCAAAAACACCGGGGAGCTGTTTTTT.

This clonotype was counted only a few times. The V and J genes are TRBV15 and TRBJ2-7; the D is unclear. Per germline, CDR1 LNHNV and CDR2 YYDKDF (reference sequence). The CDR3 runs 14 residues. With 8 bases removed from V and 0 bases from J, the gap between germline ends came to 14 bases. The CDR3 nucleotides read TGTGCCACCGCCGACTTCAGGAGCTCCTACGAGCAGTACTTC. Protein: CATADFRSSYEQYF. Full variable domain (remainder filled in from reference TRBV15 and TRBJ2-7): DAMVIQNPRYQVTQFGKPVTLSCSQTLNHNVMYWYQQKSSQAPKLLFHYYDKDFNNEADTPDNFQSRRPNTSFCFLDIRSPGLGDTAMYLCATADFRSSYEQYFGPGTRLTVT.

This clonotype was observed many times. This chain joins TRBV20-1 and TRBJ2-3; no definite D call. Germline CDR1 is DFQATT and CDR2 is SNEGSKA (reference sequence). CDR3 size: 15 residues. V was pared by 3 bases and J by 0 bases, with 13 bases between. The CDR3 region is CSARNLAVSTDTQYF. CDR3 in DNA: TGCAGTGCTAGGAATCTTGCCGTTAGCACAGATACGCAGTATTTT.

In this sample, this clonotype turned up a few times. The chain employs TRBV7-2 and TRBJ1-5; the D gene is possibly TRBD1 (6 bases). Germline CDR1 and CDR2: SGHTA and FQGNSA. The ends were cut back, 2 bases at V and 4 bases at J, with 12 bases in the middle. This CDR3 is built from 15 residues. The CDR3 DNA is TGTGCCAGCAGCTTAATCGGACAGATAAATCAGCCCCAGCATTTT. Translating it yields CASSLIGQINQPQHF.

The chain combines TRBV7-9 with TRBJ2-3; 10 nucleotides line up with TRBD2. Germline loops: CDR1 SEHNR, CDR2 FQNEAQ (reference sequence). The ends lost 6 bases at V and 2 bases at J; junction bases unmatched: 5. CDR3 length: 15 amino acids. The CDR3 is CASRRTSGDTDTQYF. CDR3 bases: TGTGCCAGCAGACGGACTAGCGGAGACACAGATACGCAGTATTTT.

The CDR3 DNA is TGTGCCAGCACCCCTACAGGGAGGGGAAACACCATATATTTT. Translation: CASTPTGRGNTIYF. The chain employs TRBV6-6 and TRBJ1-3; D may be TRBD1 (6 bases). Trimming removed 7 bases at V and 4 bases at J, with 14 bases between. This CDR3 is built from 14 residues. Per germline, CDR1 MNHNY and CDR2 SVGAGI (reference sequence).

V usage is TRBV7-9 and J usage is TRBJ2-7; possible D gene TRBD2, 6 bases. This CDR3 region has 14 residues. Trimming stripped 5 bases from V and 1 base from J, with 12 bases between. Germline V gene lookup returns CDR1 SEHNR and CDR2 FQNEAQ (reference sequence). The CDR3 region has the DNA TGTGCCAGCAGCGTCGGAGGGTTTTCCTACGAGCAGTACTTC. It translates to CASSVGGFSYEQYF.

V gene TRBV10-1 combines with J gene TRBJ2-6; 12 positions match TRBD2. The V and J ends lost 8 bases and 0 bases, in that order; junction bases with no gene match: 5. Germline assignment: CDR1 WNHNN and CDR2 SYGVQD (reference sequence). There are 17 residues in the CDR3. CDR3 nucleotide sequence: TGCGCCAGCCTAACTAGCGGGAGGCCCTCTGGGGCCAACGTCCTGACTTTC. This gives the protein CASLTSGRPSGANVLTF.

This sequence joins TRBV5-1 and TRBJ2-6; D not resolved. CDR1 and CDR2 (germline): SGHRS, YFSETQ. The CDR3 is made up of 17 amino acids. V was trimmed by 1 base and J by 0 bases, leaving 11 bases between them. The CDR3 coding sequence is TGCGCCAGCAGCTTGCCTTCGGTGGTCTCTGGGGCCAACGTCCTGACTTTC. It is translated as CASSLPSVVSGANVLTF.

This clonotype has just a few counts. V usage is TRBV29-1 and J usage is TRBJ1-4, with unresolved D. From germline, CDR1 is SQVTM and CDR2 ANQGSEA. The CDR3 contains 14 residues. The ends were cut back, 3 bases at V and 4 bases at J, with 12 bases in the middle. The CDR3 protein is CSVDSGRLNEKLFF. CDR3 in DNA: TGCAGCGTTGATTCGGGCAGGCTTAATGAAAAACTGTTTTTT.

The rearrangement links TRBV6-6 to TRBJ2-3; perhaps D is TRBD1 or TRBD2 (5 bases each). Germline V lookup: CDR1 MNHNY, CDR2 SVGAGI (reference sequence). Trimming cost V 5 bases and J 2 bases, with 17 bases left between them. The CDR3 covers 16 residues. CDR3 sequence reads: CASSPHRDGATDTQYF. CDR3 nucleotide sequence: TGTGCCAGCAGTCCCCACCGGGACGGCGCCACAGATACGCAGTATTTT.

This clonotype turned up a few times. The chain couples TRBV7-9 to TRBJ2-4, with 8 bases identical to TRBD2. J gave up 8 bases and V 5 bases, and 20 bases lay outside the gene matches. The germline gives CDR1 SEHNR, CDR2 FQNEAQ (reference sequence). The CDR3 runs 18 residues. The CDR3 DNA follows: TGTGCCAGCAGCCCTCCGCGAGGGATTAGCGGGGTAGAGTACATTCAGTACTTC. Its translation: CASSPPRGISGVEYIQYF. Full variable domain (remainder filled in from reference TRBV7-9 and TRBJ2-4): DTGVSQNPRHKITKRGQNVTFRCDPISEHNRLYWYRQTLGQGPEFLTYFQNEAQLEKSRLLSDRFSAERPKGSFSTLEIQRTEQGDSAMYLCASSPPRGISGVEYIQYFGAGTRLSVL.